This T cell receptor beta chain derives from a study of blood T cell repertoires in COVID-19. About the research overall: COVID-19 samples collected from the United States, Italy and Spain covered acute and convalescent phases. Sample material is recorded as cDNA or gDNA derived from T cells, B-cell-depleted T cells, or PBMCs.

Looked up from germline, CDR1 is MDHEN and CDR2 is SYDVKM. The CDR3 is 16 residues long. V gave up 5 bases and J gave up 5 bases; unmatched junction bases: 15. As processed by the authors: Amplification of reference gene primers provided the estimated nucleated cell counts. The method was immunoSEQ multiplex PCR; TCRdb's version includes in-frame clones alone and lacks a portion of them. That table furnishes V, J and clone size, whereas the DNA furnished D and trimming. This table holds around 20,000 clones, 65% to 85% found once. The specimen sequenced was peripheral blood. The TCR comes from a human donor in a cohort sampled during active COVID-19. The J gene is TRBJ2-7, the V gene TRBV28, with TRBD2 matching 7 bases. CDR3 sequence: CASSPSPAGAFHEQYF. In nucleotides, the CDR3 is TGTGCCAGCAGTCCCTCCCCGGCGGGAGCATTCCACGAGCAGTACTTC.